Shown below are 2 T cell receptor beta chains from a single sample sequenced in a study of OX40 agonist ivuxolimab in advanced cancers. This table comes from immunoSEQ multiplex PCR, and its TCRdb copy is limited to in-frame clones, with some not included. The sample contains 90,000 to 95,000 clones, approximately 80% of which appear only once. Sequencing used CD4+ or CD8+ T cells sorted from blood, obtained in a trial of the OX40 agonist ivuxolimab. These receptors were obtained from an adult with an advanced solid tumor such as melanoma, head and neck, liver or kidney cancer.

This sequence joins TRBV12-5 and TRBJ1-1, with D maybe TRBD1 (5 bases). This CDR3 contains 16 residues. The germline gives CDR1 LGHNT, CDR2 FRNRAP. The germline V and J ends were trimmed by 3 bases and 3 bases, with 17 bases remaining between them. The CDR3 here is CASGFIVGGEHTEAFF. The DNA of the CDR3 is TGTGCTAGTGGTTTTATTGTCGGGGGGGAGCACACTGAAGCTTTCTTT.

The chain employs TRBV7-9 and TRBJ1-1; D is unresolved. V was trimmed by 5 bases and J by 1 base, leaving 5 bases between them. There are 12 residues in the CDR3. The germline CDR1 and CDR2 sequences are SEHNR and FQNEAQ (reference sequence). The CDR3 region is CASSVPNTEAFF. The CDR3 DNA reads TGTGCCAGCAGCGTCCCGAACACTGAAGCTTTCTTT.